This is a list of T cell receptor beta chains from one sample in a study of blood T cell repertoires in COVID-19. Using immunoSEQ multiplex PCR, the repertoire was profiled, and TCRdb retains in-frame clones only, with some absent. The profile shows around 150,000 clones, around four fifths of them singletons. Sequenced material: PBMCs or T cells enriched from blood (not recorded which). The receptors were gathered from a woman between 40 and 50 years old who had recovered from COVID-19. Both conserved end residues are part of each CDR3. The D gene is left open where the match is weak.

v_call: TRBV13; d_call: -; j_call: TRBJ1-3; cdr3_aa: CASSFKGEGNTIYF
v_call: TRBV4-1; d_call: -; j_call: TRBJ2-2; cdr3_aa: CASSHYGQNTGELFF
v_call: TRBV5-6; d_call: -; j_call: TRBJ2-3; cdr3_aa: CASSLGASTDTQYF
v_call: TRBV5-1; d_call: TRBD1; j_call: TRBJ1-2; cdr3_aa: CASSPGVGQETFYGYTF
v_call: TRBV6-1; d_call: -; j_call: TRBJ2-1; cdr3_aa: CASSEGTGNYNEQFF
v_call: TRBV9; d_call: -; j_call: TRBJ1-3; cdr3_aa: CASSSPTSYSGLPNSGNTIYF
v_call: TRBV20-1; d_call: -; j_call: TRBJ2-5; cdr3_aa: CSATQQETQYF
v_call: TRBV7-9; d_call: TRBD2; j_call: TRBJ2-4; cdr3_aa: CASSSRDSGRRDIQYF
v_call: TRBV13; d_call: -; j_call: TRBJ2-2; cdr3_aa: CASSLGGSGMRGELFF
v_call: TRBV3-1/TRBV3-2; d_call: -; j_call: TRBJ2-1; cdr3_aa: CASSPNRRGEQFF